The 9 T cell receptor beta chains below come from one sample, sequenced in a study of cytomegalovirus exposure and HLA in healthy donors. PCR was performed using 60 Vbeta and 13 Jbeta primers. Produced via immunoSEQ multiplex PCR; TCRdb's table is partial and in-frame only. This sample carries some 150,000 clones, more than 70% of them seen once, and the ten largest clones take roughly 1.4%. The sample consisted of PBMCs. Source of these receptors: a man between 60 and 75 years old in good health and CMV-seronegative.

The gene calls are TRBV7-2 and TRBJ2-7; 7 bases agree with TRBD1. The CDR3 sequence is 14 residues long. CDR1 is SGHTA and CDR2 is FQGNSA in the germline V gene. V was clipped by 5 bases and J by 0 bases; unmatched bases: 4. The CDR3 nucleotides read TGTGCCAGCAGCCCTGGGACAGTCTCCTACGAGCAGTACTTC. This codes for CASSPGTVSYEQYF. Based on the CDR3 plus reference TRBV7-2 and TRBJ2-7, the full variable domain is GAGVSQSPSNKVTEKGKDVELRCDPISGHTALYWYRQSLGQGLEFLIYFQGNSAPDKSGLPSDRFSAERTGGSVSTLTIQRTQQEDSAVYLCASSPGTVSYEQYFGPGTRLTVT.

The chain joins TRBV7-8 to TRBJ2-7; possibly TRBD1 for D (5 bases). Deletions cut 2 bases from V and 4 bases from J, with 6 bases between. This CDR3 has 12 residues. Germline loops: CDR1 SGHVS, CDR2 FQNEAQ. The CDR3 reads CASSLQGYEQYF. CDR3 bases: TGTGCCAGCAGCTTACAGGGTTACGAGCAGTACTTC.

The chain links TRBV10-3 to TRBJ1-1; TRBD1 might be the D (5 bases). Germline assignment: CDR1 ENHRY and CDR2 SYGVKD. V lost 0 bases, J lost 1 base, and 9 bases lay in between. The CDR3 length is 15 residues. The CDR3: CAISESGQGNTEAFF. The CDR3 DNA is TGTGCCATCAGTGAGTCGGGTCAGGGGAACACTGAAGCTTTCTTT.

This clone showed up just once. The chain carries TRBV30 and TRBJ1-2, with D perhaps TRBD1 (6 bases). Trimming left V 0 bases short and J 7 bases short, with 6 bases between. The CDR3 totals 11 residues. In germline, CDR1 is GTSNPN, CDR2 SVGIG (reference sequence). CDR3 sequence (DNA): TGTGCCTGGAGTGTACAGGGTGGCTACACCTTC. Translation gives CAWSVQGGYTF.

The chain uses TRBV7-9 and TRBJ2-1, with D perhaps TRBD1 (7 bases). This CDR3 region has 15 residues. The germline V and J ends were trimmed by 4 bases and 5 bases, with 15 bases remaining between them. CDR1 is SEHNR and CDR2 is FQNEAQ in the germline V gene (reference sequence). CDR3 residues: CASSSPGGPDNEQFF. DNA for the CDR3: TGTGCCAGCAGCTCCCCAGGGGGGCCGGACAATGAGCAGTTCTTC.

V gene TRBV2 combines with J gene TRBJ2-4; TRBD2 aligns across 9 bases. In germline, CDR1 is SNHLY, CDR2 FYNNEI. Losses at the gene ends were 7 bases for V and 8 bases for J; bases not matched to a gene: 9. The CDR3 is 14 residues long. This CDR3 reads CASKSAGGGYIQYF. CDR3 bases: TGTGCCAGCAAGTCCGCGGGAGGGGGATACATTCAGTACTTC.

This rearrangement joins TRBV4-3 to TRBJ1-6; 7 bases match TRBD1. Germline trimming cut 2 bases from V and 10 bases from J; bases unmatched to any gene: 14. Germline V gene data show CDR1 as LGHNA and CDR2 as YSLEER. This CDR3 is 17 amino acids long. CDR3 in amino acids: CASSQSGQALSGSPLHF. DNA for the CDR3: TGCGCCAGCAGCCAATCCGGACAGGCTTTATCTGGCTCACCCCTCCACTTT.

The chain combines TRBV4-3 with TRBJ2-7, with no clear D. CDR1 LGHNA and CDR2 YSLEER come from the germline V gene. The CDR3 loop spans 14 amino acids. V was shortened by 1 base and J by 6 bases, with 13 bases between the two germline ends. The CDR3 coding sequence is TGCGCCAGCAGCCAAGTTCTACGCACGGGCGAGCAGTACTTC. As protein: CASSQVLRTGEQYF.

V and J are TRBV18 and TRBJ1-4; no firm D call. Germline-derived CDR1 and CDR2 are KGHSH and LQKENI. V dropped 8 bases and J dropped 7 bases, with 17 bases sitting between them. This CDR3 has 14 residues. The CDR3 here is CASREGRGLEKLFF. As DNA, the CDR3 is TGTGCCAGCCGAGAAGGGCGAGGGCTTGAAAAACTGTTTTTT.